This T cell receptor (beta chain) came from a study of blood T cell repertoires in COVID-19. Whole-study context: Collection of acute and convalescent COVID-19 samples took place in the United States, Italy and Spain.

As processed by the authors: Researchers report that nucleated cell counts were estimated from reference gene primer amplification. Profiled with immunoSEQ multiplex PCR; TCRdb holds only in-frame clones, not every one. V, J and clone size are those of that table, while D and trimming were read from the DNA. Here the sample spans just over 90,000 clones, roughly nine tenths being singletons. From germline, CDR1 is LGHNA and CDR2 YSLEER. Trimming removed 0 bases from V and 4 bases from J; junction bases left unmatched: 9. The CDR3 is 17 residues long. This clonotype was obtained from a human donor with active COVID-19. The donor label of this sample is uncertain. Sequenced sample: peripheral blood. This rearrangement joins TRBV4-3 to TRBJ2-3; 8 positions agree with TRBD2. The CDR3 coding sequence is TGCGCCAGCAGCCAAGAAGGACTAGCCTGGTTGCCAGATACGCAGTATTTT. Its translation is CASSQEGLAWLPDTQYF.